These 26 T cell receptor beta chains came from one sample sequenced in a study of blood T cell repertoires in COVID-19 (dated by TCRdb to the early 2020s). Libraries were constructed by the immunoSEQ multiplex PCR assay. TCRdb limited this immuneACCESS table to in-frame rearrangements with V and J called. A share of clones is missing; checked studies link under half to unresolved V genes, and the rest is unexplained. Within this sample are fewer than 75,000 clones, with over 85% of them counted one time only. The ten largest clonotypes hold roughly 10% of the sample. Sequences were obtained from peripheral blood. Receptors were obtained from a human donor in a cohort sampled during active COVID-19.

This chain connects TRBV7-8 to TRBJ1-1; 8 bases map to TRBD1. This CDR3 has 15 amino acids. Germline loops: CDR1 SGHVS, CDR2 FQNEAQ. V shed 5 bases, J shed 1 base, and the junction held 6 bases outside the gene matches. The CDR3 coding sequence is TGTGCCAGCAGCCTTTCCCAGGGGGCGAACACTGAAGCTTTCTTT. It codes for CASSLSQGANTEAFF.

This chain joins TRBV19 and TRBJ1-6, with D perhaps TRBD1 (6 bases). Trimming pared 6 bases from V and 7 bases from J, leaving 16 bases between. The CDR3 runs to 15 residues. Germline CDR1 is LNHDA and CDR2 is SQIVND (reference sequence). CDR3 residues: CASRAGAGRNSPLHF. CDR3 bases: TGTGCCAGTAGGGCGGGGGCAGGCCGAAATTCACCCCTCCACTTT. The full variable domain, in which reference TRBV19 and TRBJ1-6 provide the parts outside the CDR3, is DGGITQSPKYLFRKEGQNVTLSCEQNLNHDAMYWYRQDPGQGLRLIYYSQIVNDFQKGDIAEGYSVSREKKESFPLTVTSAQKNPTAFYLCASRAGAGRNSPLHFGNGTRLTVT.

The DNA for the CDR3 is TGTGCCAGCAGCCCTTCAAAGGGACAGAGTAACACTGAAGCTTTCTTT. Amino acids: CASSPSKGQSNTEAFF. The J gene is TRBJ1-1, the V gene TRBV7-9, with TRBD1 matching 7 bases. This CDR3 is built from 16 residues. J gave up 2 bases and V 5 bases, and 11 bases lay outside the gene matches. Germline V gene data show CDR1 as SEHNR and CDR2 as FQNEAQ (reference sequence).

The chain recombines TRBV2 with TRBJ2-1, with 10 nucleotides matching TRBD2. This CDR3 region has 17 residues. Trimming at V came to 3 bases and at J to 0 bases, leaving 5 bases not matched to a gene. Germline-derived CDR1 and CDR2 are SNHLY and FYNNEI. CDR3 nucleotides: TGTGCCAGCAGTGACGAAGCGGGAGGGCCCTCCTACAATGAGCAGTTCTTC. As protein: CASSDEAGGPSYNEQFF.

This chain uses TRBV30 with TRBJ1-2, with no clear D. The V and J ends lost 3 bases and 4 bases respectively, with 12 bases between them. CDR3 length equals 13 residues. Germline V gene data show CDR1 as GTSNPN and CDR2 as SVGIG (reference sequence). The DNA of the CDR3 is TGTGCCTGGAGCCTAGGAATCCGCTATGGCTACACCTTC. It codes for CAWSLGIRYGYTF.

This chain links TRBV28 with TRBJ2-7, with D possibly TRBD2 on 6 matching bases. Germline V gene sequence: CDR1 MDHEN, CDR2 SYDVKM. Trimming stripped 5 bases from V and 0 bases from J, with 23 bases between. The CDR3 covers 18 residues. CDR3 protein: CASSTAGTPSRGSYEQYF. The DNA of the CDR3 is TGTGCCAGCAGTACAGCCGGGACTCCGAGCCGAGGCTCCTACGAGCAGTACTTC.

This clone was observed once. V usage is TRBV9 and J usage is TRBJ1-2, with TRBD1 matching 8 bases. Germline trimming cut 3 bases from V and 2 bases from J; bases unmatched to any gene: 3. The CDR3 has 14 amino acids. Germline assignment: CDR1 SGDLS and CDR2 YYNGEE. This CDR3 reads CASSATGANYGYTF. DNA of the CDR3: TGTGCCAGCAGCGCGACAGGGGCCAACTATGGCTACACCTTC.

The chain carries TRBV6-2 or TRBV6-3 and TRBJ2-7, with TRBD2 matching 14 bases. Trimming removed 2 bases from V and 4 bases from J; junction bases left unmatched: 13. Germline V gives CDR1 MNHEY, CDR2 SVGEGT. The CDR3 is 19 amino acids. The CDR3 DNA reads as TGTGCCAGCAGTTACCCCGCGAGGGGACTAGCGGGAGAGAGGTACGAGCAGTACTTC. Its translation is CASSYPARGLAGERYEQYF.

The chain couples TRBV5-5 to TRBJ2-7, with 7 bases matching TRBD2. Germline V gene data show CDR1 as SGHKS and CDR2 as YYEKEE (reference sequence). The CDR3 runs 14 residues. The J segment lost 3 bases and the V segment lost 5 bases, leaving 8 bases of the junction unmatched. CDR3 loop: CASRGGSSFYEQYF. The CDR3 DNA reads TGTGCCAGCAGGGGCGGGAGTTCATTCTACGAGCAGTACTTC.

The CDR3 DNA follows: TGTGCCAGCACCCAGAATAGCAATCAGCCCCAGCATTTT. Amino acid sequence: CASTQNSNQPQHF. V and J are TRBV2 and TRBJ1-5; D ambiguous. This CDR3 spans 13 amino acids. Trimming cost V 7 bases and J 0 bases, with 7 bases left between them. The germline gives CDR1 SNHLY, CDR2 FYNNEI.

The CDR3 DNA reads as TGTGCCAGCAGCGTAGCTACGGCGGGAGGGCCCCGGCGGGAGCTGTTTTTT. Its translation is CASSVATAGGPRRELFF. V and J are TRBV9 and TRBJ2-2; the match to TRBD2 covers 9 bases. The germline gives CDR1 SGDLS, CDR2 YYNGEE. The J segment lost 9 bases and the V segment lost 0 bases, leaving 12 bases of the junction unmatched. The CDR3 loop spans 17 amino acids.

This clone was seen only once. This rearrangement joins TRBV30 to TRBJ2-2; 8 bases fit TRBD2. Germline CDR1 is GTSNPN and CDR2 is SVGIG (reference sequence). This CDR3 region has 13 residues. V was pared by 3 bases and J by 7 bases, with 4 bases of the junction left unmatched. CDR3 DNA sequence: TGTGCCTGGAGGGGGGGACTAGACGGGGAGCTGTTTTTT. It specifies CAWRGGLDGELFF.

The chain is built from TRBV2 and TRBJ1-2; 7 bases are a match to TRBD1. Germline CDR1 and CDR2: SNHLY and FYNNEI. V shed 5 bases, J shed 1 base, and the junction held 1 base outside the gene matches. The CDR3 extends over 13 amino acids. The CDR3 loop is CASSWDSNYGYTF. CDR3 nucleotides: TGTGCCAGCAGTTGGGACAGTAACTATGGCTACACCTTC. The full variable domain, rest sourced from reference TRBV2 and TRBJ1-2, is EPEVTQTPSHQVTQMGQEVILRCVPISNHLYFYWYRQILGQKVEFLVSFYNNEISEKSEIFDDQFSVERPDGSNFTLKIRSTKLEDSAMYFCASSWDSNYGYTFGSGTRLTVV.

Only one count was recorded for this clone. The V gene is TRBV6-1, the J gene TRBJ2-7; TRBD2 agrees at 7 bases. J gave up 2 bases and V 3 bases, and 1 base lay outside the gene matches. Germline V gene sequence: CDR1 MNHNS, CDR2 SASEGT. CDR3 length: 13 residues. In nucleotides, the CDR3 is TGTGCCAGCAGTGAGACTAGCCCCTACGAGCAGTACTTC. As protein: CASSETSPYEQYF.

This clone was seen only a few times. The sample has other DNA sequences that encode this CDR3 too. The chain couples TRBV19 to TRBJ1-2, with 7 bases identical to TRBD1. Germline V gene lookup returns CDR1 LNHDA and CDR2 SQIVND (reference sequence). J was trimmed by 3 bases and V by 6 bases; bases with no gene match: 4. This CDR3 has 13 residues. The CDR3 spells CASSPGTDYGYTF. CDR3 coding DNA: TGTGCCAGTAGCCCCGGGACAGACTATGGCTACACCTTC.

DNA for the CDR3: TGTGCCATCAGGCCCGGGACAGAGGACAATCAGCCCCAGCATTTT. Its translation: CAIRPGTEDNQPQHF. The rearrangement uses TRBV10-3 and TRBJ1-5; TRBD1 aligns across 7 bases. V lost 6 bases to trimming and J lost 3 bases; unmatched junction nucleotides: 8. Per the germline V gene, CDR1 is ENHRY and CDR2 is SYGVKD. The CDR3 is 15 residues long.

The chain employs TRBV19 and TRBJ1-4, with no clear D. Germline V gene data show CDR1 as LNHDA and CDR2 as SQIVND (reference sequence). This CDR3 has 13 residues. With 6 bases removed from V and 8 bases from J, the gap between germline ends came to 13 bases. The CDR3 coding sequence is TGTGCCAGTAGAGGAAAGGGAGGAGAAAAACTGTTTTTT. Protein sequence: CASRGKGGEKLFF.

The chain carries TRBV5-1 and TRBJ2-3; TRBD1 matches 11 bases. This CDR3 contains 15 residues. CDR1 is SGHRS, CDR2 YFSETQ, per germline. Trimming at V came to 0 bases and at J to 4 bases, leaving 1 base not matched to a gene. The CDR3 nucleotides read TGCGCCAGCAGCTTGGCGGGACAGGGGGCAGATACGCAGTATTTT. This sequence encodes CASSLAGQGADTQYF.

This CDR3 reads CASTGNTEAFF. DNA of the CDR3: TGTGCCAGCACAGGGAACACTGAAGCTTTCTTT. This sequence joins TRBV28 and TRBJ1-1; D gene unclear. The CDR3 consists of 11 residues. V shed 7 bases and J shed 1 base, with 4 bases lying between them. Germline values: CDR1 MDHEN, CDR2 SYDVKM.

The chain has TRBV6-5 and TRBJ2-2, with D perhaps TRBD2 (5 bases). The germline CDR1 and CDR2 sequences are MNHEY and SVGAGI. The CDR3 contains 16 residues. The V and J ends lost 2 bases and 1 base respectively, with 11 bases between them. CDR3 amino acids: CASSYGRLGNTGELFF. In DNA form, the CDR3 reads TGTGCCAGCAGTTACGGGAGACTGGGGAACACCGGGGAGCTGTTTTTT.

This clone has only one observation. The chain employs TRBV19 and TRBJ1-5; 8 nucleotides agree with TRBD1. J lost 5 bases, V lost 7 bases, and 7 bases had no gene match. Germline lookup yields CDR1 LNHDA and CDR2 SQIVND (reference sequence). The CDR3 length is 14 residues. DNA for the CDR3: TGTGCCAGTAAGACAGGGGAGGATTATCAGCCCCAGCATTTT. It is translated as CASKTGEDYQPQHF.

The V call is TRBV24-1, the J call TRBJ1-4; possibly TRBD1 for D (5 bases). The CDR3 sequence is 15 residues long. Per germline, CDR1 KGHDR and CDR2 SFDVKD. V was pared by 4 bases and J by 4 bases, with 12 bases between. This CDR3 is CATSDPTALNEKLFF. CDR3 nucleotide sequence: TGTGCCACCAGTGACCCGACAGCCCTTAATGAAAAACTGTTTTTT.

The V and J genes are TRBV18 and TRBJ1-6; 8 bases fit TRBD1. The length of the CDR3 is 14 residues. V trimming: 6 bases; J trimming: 8 bases; junction bases outside the gene matches: 6. The germline V gene encodes CDR1 KGHSH and CDR2 LQKENI. CDR3 region: CASSRTGSDSPLHF. For the CDR3, the DNA is TGTGCCAGCTCTCGGACAGGGTCCGATTCACCCCTCCACTTT. The whole variable domain, remainder taken from reference TRBV18 and TRBJ1-6, is NAGVMQNPRHLVRRRGQEARLRCSPMKGHSHVYWYRQLPEEGLKFMVYLQKENIIDESGMPKERFSAEFPKEGPSILRIQQVVRGDSAAYFCASSRTGSDSPLHFGNGTRLTVT.

A single count supports this clone. The genes are TRBV7-6 and TRBJ2-7, with 11 bases lining up with TRBD1. Germline V gives CDR1 SGHVS, CDR2 FNYEAQ. The CDR3 has 15 amino acids. V shed 2 bases and J 3 bases; nucleotides not matched to a gene: 3. CDR3: CASSLIGTGGYEQYF. DNA of the CDR3: TGTGCCAGCAGCTTAATAGGGACAGGGGGCTACGAGCAGTACTTC.

The chain links TRBV11-2 to TRBJ1-4; D ambiguous. The CDR3 is 13 residues long. The germline CDR1 and CDR2 sequences are SGHAT and FQNNGV. The germline V and J ends were trimmed by 1 base and 8 bases, with 8 bases remaining between them. The CDR3 region is CASSLGVREKLFF. DNA for the CDR3: TGTGCCAGCAGCTTAGGAGTCAGGGAAAAACTGTTTTTT.

The rearrangement joins TRBV5-6 to TRBJ1-2; 8 nucleotides match TRBD1. The CDR3 sequence is 15 residues long. The V gene end was trimmed by 4 bases and the J gene end by 4 bases; junction bases not matched to a gene: 9. Germline CDR1 is SGHDT and CDR2 is YYEEEE. The DNA for the CDR3 is TGTGCCAGCAGCGCACGGACAGGGCAAGGCTATGGCTACACCTTC. Translating it yields CASSARTGQGYGYTF.